The next 24 T cell receptor beta chains were all read from a single sample in a study of T cell responses to AZD1222 COVID-19 vaccine. Some clones are missing from TCRdb's copy, which holds only in-frame ones; the method was immunoSEQ multiplex PCR. The table records 85,000 to 120,000 clones, 85% to 90% of them present only once. The sequenced sample was peripheral blood, obtained on day 0 of AZD1222 vaccination. Receptor source: an adult in good health.

V and J are TRBV11-3 and TRBJ2-5; 7 bases line up with TRBD1. This CDR3 region has 14 residues. CDR1 and CDR2 from the germline V gene are SGHNT and YENEEA. V was clipped by 1 base and J by 2 bases; unmatched bases: 1. This chain's CDR3 is CASSLGDRQETQYF. Here the CDR3 DNA reads TGTGCCAGCAGCTTAGGGGACAGACAAGAGACCCAGTACTTC.

The V gene is TRBV19, the J gene TRBJ1-6; D unresolved. Germline V gene sequence: CDR1 LNHDA, CDR2 SQIVND (reference sequence). Trimming removed 4 bases from V and 6 bases from J, with 10 bases in between. This CDR3 comprises 14 residues. This chain's CDR3 is CASSSGIGNSPLHF. CDR3 bases: TGTGCCAGTAGTAGCGGGATTGGTAATTCACCCCTCCACTTT. Full variable domain (rest looked up from reference TRBV19 and TRBJ1-6): DGGITQSPKYLFRKEGQNVTLSCEQNLNHDAMYWYRQDPGQGLRLIYYSQIVNDFQKGDIAEGYSVSREKKESFPLTVTSAQKNPTAFYLCASSSGIGNSPLHFGNGTRLTVT.

The V and J genes are TRBV2 and TRBJ1-6; TRBD1 aligns across 9 bases. V lost 5 bases to trimming and J lost 0 bases; unmatched junction nucleotides: 11. CDR3 length: 19 residues. Germline CDR1 SNHLY, CDR2 FYNNEI. CDR3: CASSRRGQGKSSYNSPLHF. DNA for the CDR3: TGTGCCAGCAGTCGCCGGGGACAGGGCAAGAGCTCCTATAATTCACCCCTCCACTTT.

The rearrangement joins TRBV7-9 to TRBJ1-2; D unclear. This CDR3 comprises 15 residues. Trimming removed 2 bases at V and 4 bases at J, with 14 bases between. Germline assignment: CDR1 SEHNR and CDR2 FQNEAQ (reference sequence). CDR3 amino acids: CASSLNDRAAYGYTF. CDR3 DNA: TGTGCCAGCAGCTTAAATGATAGGGCAGCCTATGGCTACACCTTC.

This chain uses TRBV19 with TRBJ2-1, with D unresolved. Germline values: CDR1 LNHDA, CDR2 SQIVND (reference sequence). This CDR3 is built from 13 residues. V lost 4 bases and J lost 4, with 8 bases in between. The CDR3 is CASSTPYYNEQFF. The CDR3 DNA reads TGTGCCAGTAGTACACCGTATTACAATGAGCAGTTCTTC.

The V gene is TRBV24-1, the J gene TRBJ1-1, with D possibly TRBD1 on 6 matching bases. With 8 bases removed from V and 4 bases from J, the gap between germline ends came to 13 bases. Germline CDR1 reads KGHDR; CDR2 reads SFDVKD. This CDR3 has 13 residues. This chain's CDR3 is CATMLGGGTEAFF. In DNA, the CDR3 is TGTGCCACCATGCTCGGAGGGGGCACTGAAGCTTTCTTT.

The chain employs TRBV7-9 and TRBJ1-1, with TRBD1 identical over 7 bases. There are 15 residues in the CDR3. V trimming: 7 bases; J trimming: 4 bases; junction bases outside the gene matches: 12. Per the germline V gene, CDR1 is SEHNR and CDR2 is FQNEAQ (reference sequence). The CDR3 sequence is CASTPLAGTATEAFF. The CDR3, as DNA: TGTGCCAGCACCCCCCTTGCAGGGACAGCCACTGAAGCTTTCTTT.

The chain links TRBV10-3 to TRBJ2-2, with a possible D match to TRBD1 (5 bases). Germline CDR1 reads ENHRY; CDR2 reads SYGVKD. The CDR3 length is 13 residues. Trimming pared 8 bases from V and 4 bases from J, leaving 11 bases between. CDR3 residues: CAIEPQGTGELFF. In nucleotides, the CDR3 is TGTGCCATCGAGCCTCAGGGCACCGGGGAGCTGTTTTTT.

V usage is TRBV5-4 and J usage is TRBJ2-1; 8 bases are shared with TRBD2. Germline trimming cut 0 bases from V and 4 bases from J; bases unmatched to any gene: 6. Germline V gene lookup returns CDR1 SGHNT and CDR2 YYREEE (reference sequence). The CDR3 runs to 16 residues. The chain's CDR3 is CASSLGREVSYNEQFF. In DNA form, the CDR3 reads TGTGCCAGCAGCTTGGGGCGGGAGGTCTCTTACAATGAGCAGTTCTTC.

The chain combines TRBV25-1 with TRBJ1-5; 7 bases agree with TRBD1. V lost 6 bases and J lost 4; bases outside the gene matches: 6. Per germline, CDR1 MGHDK and CDR2 SYGVNS. This CDR3 is 14 amino acids long. CDR3 region: CASRGKGANQPQHF. CDR3 DNA sequence: TGTGCCAGCAGGGGAAAGGGGGCTAATCAGCCCCAGCATTTT.

This clone was observed at least ten times. The rearrangement links TRBV4-1 to TRBJ2-2, with unresolved D. V gave up 5 bases and J gave up 0 bases, with 13 bases separating them. Germline V lookup: CDR1 MGHRA, CDR2 YSYEKL. This CDR3 is built from 16 residues. The CDR3: CASSTSRLTNTGELFF. CDR3 bases: TGCGCCAGCAGCACCTCGCGGCTAACGAACACCGGGGAGCTGTTTTTT.

The CDR3 loop reads CAISELSGDEQYF. For the CDR3, the DNA is TGTGCCATCAGTGAGTTAAGTGGAGACGAGCAGTACTTC. The V call is TRBV10-3, the J call TRBJ2-7; no reliable D call. This CDR3 contains 13 residues. V was clipped by 1 base and J by 5 bases, with 9 bases between them. Germline CDR1 reads ENHRY; CDR2 reads SYGVKD.

This clone came up once. The chain is built from TRBV7-2 and TRBJ2-7; 7 bases fit TRBD1. The CDR3 totals 13 residues. The germline CDR1 and CDR2 sequences are SGHTA and FQGNSA. J lost 2 bases, V lost 3 bases, and 1 base had no gene match. The CDR3 here is CASSFGQAYEQYF. CDR3 in DNA: TGTGCCAGCAGCTTCGGACAGGCCTACGAGCAGTACTTC. Variable domain in full (rest from reference TRBV7-2 and TRBJ2-7): GAGVSQSPSNKVTEKGKDVELRCDPISGHTALYWYRQSLGQGLEFLIYFQGNSAPDKSGLPSDRFSAERTGGSVSTLTIQRTQQEDSAVYLCASSFGQAYEQYFGPGTRLTVT.

The CDR3 DNA follows: TGTGCCAGCTCAACGCAGCAACAGGGCGGCTACACCTTC. It translates to CASSTQQQGGYTF. The rearrangement joins TRBV18 to TRBJ1-2, with a possible D match to TRBD1 (6 bases). Trimming removed 5 bases at V and 8 bases at J, with 15 bases between. CDR3 length: 13 residues. CDR1 is KGHSH, CDR2 LQKENI, per germline.

V is TRBV19 and J is TRBJ2-3; TRBD1 agrees at 7 bases. Losses at the gene ends were 4 bases for V and 2 bases for J; bases not matched to a gene: 3. The germline V gene has CDR1 LNHDA and CDR2 SQIVND (reference sequence). This CDR3 has 14 residues. In nucleotides, the CDR3 is TGTGCCAGTAGTAGGGGACAGAACACAGATACGCAGTATTTT. Residues: CASSRGQNTDTQYF.

J is TRBJ1-5 and V is TRBV24-1; D not certain. There are 13 residues in the CDR3. Germline assignment: CDR1 KGHDR and CDR2 SFDVKD. With 8 bases removed from V and 6 bases from J, the gap between germline ends came to 13 bases. CDR3 region: CATIAWESQPQHF. CDR3 sequence (DNA): TGTGCCACCATAGCTTGGGAGAGTCAGCCCCAGCATTTT.

This sequence joins TRBV9 and TRBJ2-7; TRBD1 might be the D (6 bases). Germline loops: CDR1 SGDLS, CDR2 YYNGEE. V was pared by 0 bases and J by 4 bases, with 11 bases between. CDR3 length equals 14 residues. CDR3 sequence: CASSVEGESYEQYF. CDR3 sequence (DNA): TGTGCCAGCAGCGTAGAGGGGGAAAGTTACGAGCAGTACTTC.

V and J are TRBV30 and TRBJ1-2; D gene ambiguous. The CDR3 runs to 14 residues. V lost 4 bases, J lost 7 bases, and 19 bases lay in between. CDR1 GTSNPN and CDR2 SVGIG come from the germline V gene (reference sequence). This CDR3 reads CAWTPGDFMGGYTF. The CDR3, as DNA: TGTGCCTGGACCCCGGGAGATTTTATGGGTGGCTACACCTTC.

The V and J genes are TRBV18 and TRBJ1-5, with unresolved D. V lost 0 bases, J lost 0 bases, and 3 bases lay in between. Germline CDR1 is KGHSH and CDR2 is LQKENI. CDR3 length: 14 residues. Here the CDR3 reads CASSPPSSNQPQHF. The CDR3 DNA reads TGTGCCAGCTCACCACCGTCTAGCAATCAGCCCCAGCATTTT.

This clone showed up just a few times. CDR3: CASSYSGTGIYGYTF. The CDR3 coding sequence is TGTGCCAGCAGTTATTCCGGGACAGGGATCTATGGCTACACCTTC. The rearrangement joins TRBV6-5 to TRBJ1-2; TRBD1 agrees at 9 bases. Trimming at V came to 3 bases and at J to 4 bases, leaving 6 bases not matched to a gene. Germline assignment: CDR1 MNHEY and CDR2 SVGAGI. The CDR3 totals 15 residues.

The V gene is TRBV6-1, the J gene TRBJ2-3; 7 bases match TRBD2. V shed 2 bases and J 2 bases; nucleotides not matched to a gene: 13. The CDR3 covers 18 residues. Germline lookup yields CDR1 MNHNS and CDR2 SASEGT. CDR3 coding DNA: TGTGCCAGCAGTGAATCGGGTGAGGGGCGGGGGTTCACAGATACGCAGTATTTT. Protein product: CASSESGEGRGFTDTQYF.

This chain joins TRBV7-9 and TRBJ2-2, with 8 bases fitting TRBD1. Germline V gene data show CDR1 as SEHNR and CDR2 as FQNEAQ (reference sequence). CDR3 size: 16 residues. After removal of 4 bases from V and 1 base from J, the junction contained 5 bases not matched to a gene. CDR3 DNA sequence: TGTGCCAGCAGCTCGGGCGGGACAGGGAACACCGGGGAGCTGTTTTTT. Protein: CASSSGGTGNTGELFF.

The chain couples TRBV29-1 to TRBJ1-2; unclear D gene. The V end lost 5 bases, the J end lost 8 bases, and 15 bases lay between the germline ends. The CDR3 has 12 amino acids. The V gene's germline CDR1 is SQVTM and CDR2 ANQGSEA. CDR3 sequence: CSVRTDFLGYTF. The CDR3, as DNA: TGCAGCGTTAGGACGGATTTTTTGGGCTACACCTTC. Full variable domain (outside the CDR3, taken from reference TRBV29-1 and TRBJ1-2): SAVISQKPSRDICQRGTSLTIQCQVDSQVTMMFWYRQQPGQSLTLIATANQGSEATYESGFVIDKFPISRPNLTFSTLTVSNMSPEDSSIYLCSVRTDFLGYTFGSGTRLTVV.

The CDR3 region has the DNA TGTGCCAGCAGCTCCCCACAGGGGGCGGGCGGGGAGCTGTTTTTT. Protein: CASSSPQGAGGELFF. This rearrangement joins TRBV7-3 to TRBJ2-2; 9 nucleotides align to TRBD1. The CDR3 is made up of 15 amino acids. Germline V gene lookup returns CDR1 SGHTA and CDR2 FQGTGA. V was pared by 4 bases and J by 7 bases, with 7 bases of the junction left unmatched.